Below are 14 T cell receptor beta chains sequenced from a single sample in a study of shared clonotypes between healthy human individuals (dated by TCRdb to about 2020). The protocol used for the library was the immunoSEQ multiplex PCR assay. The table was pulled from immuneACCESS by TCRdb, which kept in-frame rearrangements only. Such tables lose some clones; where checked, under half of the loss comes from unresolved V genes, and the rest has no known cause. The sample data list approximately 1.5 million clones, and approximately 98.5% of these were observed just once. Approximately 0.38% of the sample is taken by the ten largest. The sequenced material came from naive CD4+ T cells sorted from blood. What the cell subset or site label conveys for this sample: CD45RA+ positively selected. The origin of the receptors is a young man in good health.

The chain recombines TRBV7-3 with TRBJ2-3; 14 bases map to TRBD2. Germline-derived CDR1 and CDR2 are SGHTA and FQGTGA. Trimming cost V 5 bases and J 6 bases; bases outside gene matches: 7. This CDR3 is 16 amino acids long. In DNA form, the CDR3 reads TGTGCCAGCAGCCAGACTAGCGGGAGGGCCGGGGATACGCAGTATTTT. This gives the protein CASSQTSGRAGDTQYF.

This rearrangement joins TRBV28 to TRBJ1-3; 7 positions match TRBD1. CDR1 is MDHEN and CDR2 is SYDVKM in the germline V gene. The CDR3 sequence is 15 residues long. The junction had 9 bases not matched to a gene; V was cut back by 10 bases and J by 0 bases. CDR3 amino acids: CAILSTGDSGNTIYF. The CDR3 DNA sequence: TGTGCCATCCTATCCACAGGGGACTCTGGAAACACCATATATTTT.

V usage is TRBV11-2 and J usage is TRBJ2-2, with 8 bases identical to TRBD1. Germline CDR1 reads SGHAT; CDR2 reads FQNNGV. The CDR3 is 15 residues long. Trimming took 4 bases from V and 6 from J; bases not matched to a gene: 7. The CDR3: CASSWRTGLAGELFF. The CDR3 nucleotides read TGTGCCAGCAGCTGGCGGACAGGGTTGGCCGGGGAGCTGTTTTTT.

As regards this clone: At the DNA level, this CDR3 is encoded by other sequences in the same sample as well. The CDR3 region has the DNA TGCAGCGTTGCCAGGGGGTATACCGGGGAGCTGTTTTTT. Translated: CSVARGYTGELFF. The V gene is TRBV29-1, the J gene TRBJ2-2; 7 nucleotides line up with TRBD1. With 4 bases clipped from V and 5 bases from J, the junction kept 4 bases outside the gene matches. Germline V gene lookup returns CDR1 SQVTM and CDR2 ANQGSEA. The CDR3 length is 13 residues.

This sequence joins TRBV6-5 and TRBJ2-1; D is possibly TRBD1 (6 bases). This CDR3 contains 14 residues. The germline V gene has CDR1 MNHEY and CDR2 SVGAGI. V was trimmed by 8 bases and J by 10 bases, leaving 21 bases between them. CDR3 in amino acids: CASGLNRVVLEQFF. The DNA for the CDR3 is TGTGCCAGCGGTTTAAACAGGGTGGTATTGGAGCAGTTCTTC.

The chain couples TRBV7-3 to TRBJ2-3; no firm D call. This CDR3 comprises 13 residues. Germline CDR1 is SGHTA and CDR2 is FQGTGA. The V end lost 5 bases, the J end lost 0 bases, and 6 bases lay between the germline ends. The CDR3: CASSMTSTDTQYF. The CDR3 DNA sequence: TGTGCCAGCAGCATGACCAGCACAGATACGCAGTATTTT.

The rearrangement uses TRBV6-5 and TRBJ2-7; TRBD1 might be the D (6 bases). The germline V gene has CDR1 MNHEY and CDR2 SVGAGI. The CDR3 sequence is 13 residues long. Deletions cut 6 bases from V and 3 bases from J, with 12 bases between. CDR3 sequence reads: CASRPGQNYEQYF. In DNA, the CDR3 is TGTGCCAGCAGACCCGGACAGAACTACGAGCAGTACTTC.

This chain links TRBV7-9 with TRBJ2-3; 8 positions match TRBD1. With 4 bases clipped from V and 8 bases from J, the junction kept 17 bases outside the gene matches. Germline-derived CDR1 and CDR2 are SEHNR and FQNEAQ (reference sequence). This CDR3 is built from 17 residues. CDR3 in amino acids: CASSYPTRTGLIGTQYF. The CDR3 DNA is TGTGCCAGCAGCTATCCTACCCGGACAGGGTTGATTGGTACGCAGTATTTT.

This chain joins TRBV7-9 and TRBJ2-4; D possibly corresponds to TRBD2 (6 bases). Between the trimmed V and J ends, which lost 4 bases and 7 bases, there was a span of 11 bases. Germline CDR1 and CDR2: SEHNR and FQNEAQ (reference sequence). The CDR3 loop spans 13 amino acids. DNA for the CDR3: TGTGCCAGCAGCTCCTCCGGAGGGAACATTCAGTACTTC. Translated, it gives CASSSSGGNIQYF. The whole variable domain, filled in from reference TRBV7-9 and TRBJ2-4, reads DTGVSQNPRHKITKRGQNVTFRCDPISEHNRLYWYRQTLGQGPEFLTYFQNEAQLEKSRLLSDRFSAERPKGSFSTLEIQRTEQGDSAMYLCASSSSGGNIQYFGAGTRLSVL.

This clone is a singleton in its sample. The CDR3 nucleotides read TGTGCCAGCAGTGGGCGTGGAGCCAAAAACATTCAGTACTTC. This encodes CASSGRGAKNIQYF. The chain couples TRBV6-1 to TRBJ2-4; D unresolved. Germline V lookup: CDR1 MNHNS, CDR2 SASEGT. The V end lost 4 bases, the J end lost 0 bases, and 7 bases lay between the germline ends. The CDR3 contains 14 residues.

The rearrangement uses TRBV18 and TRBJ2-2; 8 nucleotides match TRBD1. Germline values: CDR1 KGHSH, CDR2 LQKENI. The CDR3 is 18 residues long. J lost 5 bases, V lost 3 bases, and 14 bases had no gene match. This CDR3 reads CASSPLGAGGERTGELFF. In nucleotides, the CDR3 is TGTGCCAGCTCACCCCTCGGGGCAGGGGGCGAGAGGACCGGGGAGCTGTTTTTT. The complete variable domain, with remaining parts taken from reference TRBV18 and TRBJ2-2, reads NAGVMQNPRHLVRRRGQEARLRCSPMKGHSHVYWYRQLPEEGLKFMVYLQKENIIDESGMPKERFSAEFPKEGPSILRIQQVVRGDSAAYFCASSPLGAGGERTGELFFGEGSRLTVL.

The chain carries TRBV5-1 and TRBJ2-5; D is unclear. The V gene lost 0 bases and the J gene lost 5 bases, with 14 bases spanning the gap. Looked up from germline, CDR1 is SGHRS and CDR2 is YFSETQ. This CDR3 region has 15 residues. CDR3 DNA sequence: TGCGCCAGCAGCTTGGGTCGTGGACGCTGGGAGACCCAGTACTTC. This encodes CASSLGRGRWETQYF.

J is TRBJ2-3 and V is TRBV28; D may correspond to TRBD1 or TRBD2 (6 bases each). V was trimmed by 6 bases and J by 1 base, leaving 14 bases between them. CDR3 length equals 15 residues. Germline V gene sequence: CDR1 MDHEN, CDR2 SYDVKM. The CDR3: CASSQRGGRTDTQYF. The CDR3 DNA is TGTGCCAGCAGCCAGAGAGGGGGGCGCACAGATACGCAGTATTTT.

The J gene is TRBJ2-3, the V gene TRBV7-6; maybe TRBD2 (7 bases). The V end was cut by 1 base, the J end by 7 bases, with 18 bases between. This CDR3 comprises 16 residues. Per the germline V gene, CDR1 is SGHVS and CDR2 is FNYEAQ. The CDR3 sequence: CASSLGRAGALYTQYF. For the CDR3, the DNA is TGTGCCAGCAGCTTAGGACGTGCGGGGGCACTTTATACGCAGTATTTT.